These T cell receptor beta chains were read from a single sample in a study of blood T cell repertoires in COVID-19. The assay was immunoSEQ multiplex PCR, and TCRdb's table has in-frame clones only and misses some. The table records fewer than 350,000 clones, about 87% of them present only once. Sequencing was done on a sample of peripheral blood. The receptors come from a woman aged 45-65 years who had recovered from COVID-19. Each CDR3 is given with its conserved first and last residue. The order of the fields is J gene, CDR3 length, D gene, clone size, V gene, CDR3 DNA, CDR3 protein. A D gene is named only where the DNA matches it firmly. The size field is filled for only some rows; it gives once, few, many or a size class.

J: TRBJ2-5
length: 15
D: TRBD1
size: .
V: TRBV11-2
DNA: TGTGCCAGCAGCTTGGGGACAGGGGGCTACGAGACCCAGTACTTC
CDR3: CASSLGTGGYETQYF

J: TRBJ1-5
length: 13
D: .
size: few
V: TRBV7-2
DNA: TGTGCCAGCAGCTTAGTTTGGCAACAGCCCCAGCATTTT
CDR3: CASSLVWQQPQHF

J: TRBJ2-1
length: 16
D: .
size: once
V: TRBV4-3
DNA: TGCGCCAGCAGCCCTTCTCCGCGAGGGGGTAGGGATGAGCAGTTCTTC
CDR3: CASSPSPRGGRDEQFF

J: TRBJ2-1
length: 12
D: .
size: .
V: TRBV29-1
DNA: TGCAGCGTTGAATGGGCAGTCAATGAGCAGTTCTTC
CDR3: CSVEWAVNEQFF

J: TRBJ1-5
length: 17
D: TRBD1
size: .
V: TRBV19
DNA: TGTGCCAGTAGTTCCCACGGGACAGGAGGCGGCAATCAGCCCCAGCATTTT
CDR3: CASSSHGTGGGNQPQHF

J: TRBJ2-5
length: 15
D: .
size: .
V: TRBV15
DNA: TGTGCCACCAGCTCTACAAGAGGTTACCAAGAGACCCAGTACTTC
CDR3: CATSSTRGYQETQYF

J: TRBJ2-1
length: 13
D: .
size: .
V: TRBV7-2
DNA: TGTGCCAGCAGCTTCGTAAGCCGGGATGAGCAGTTCTTC
CDR3: CASSFVSRDEQFF

J: TRBJ2-5
length: 15
D: TRBD1
size: .
V: TRBV4-3
DNA: TGCGCCAGCAGCCAACGACAGGGGGTAAGGGAGACCCAGTACTTC
CDR3: CASSQRQGVRETQYF

J: TRBJ1-4
length: 14
D: TRBD1
size: .
V: TRBV30
DNA: TGTGCCTGGAGACCGGGACAGATCCCGAACAAACTGTTTTTT
CDR3: CAWRPGQIPNKLFF

J: TRBJ2-1
length: 13
D: .
size: .
V: TRBV7-9
DNA: TGTGCCAGCAGCTTACGGGAGCGGAGTGAGCAGTTCTTC
CDR3: CASSLRERSEQFF

J: TRBJ2-7
length: 14
D: .
size: .
V: TRBV7-2
DNA: TGTGCCAGCAGCTTAGGTTTGCAGGCCTACGAGCAGTACTTC
CDR3: CASSLGLQAYEQYF

J: TRBJ2-1
length: 13
D: .
size: once
V: TRBV7-2
DNA: TGTGCCAGCAGCCCACGGACAGTGAATGAGCAGTTCTTC
CDR3: CASSPRTVNEQFF

J: TRBJ1-1
length: 15
D: .
size: .
V: TRBV11-2
DNA: TGTGCCAGCAGCTTAGTGGGAGGGGTGAACACTGAAGCTTTCTTT
CDR3: CASSLVGGVNTEAFF

J: TRBJ1-2
length: 12
D: .
size: .
V: TRBV28
DNA: TGTGCCAGCAGACCCTTGAGCTATGGCTACACCTTC
CDR3: CASRPLSYGYTF

J: TRBJ1-6
length: 14
D: .
size: few
V: TRBV30
DNA: TGTGCCTGGAGTATCGGACATTCGAATTCACCCCTCCACTTT
CDR3: CAWSIGHSNSPLHF

J: TRBJ2-7
length: 16
D: TRBD1
size: .
V: TRBV4-2
DNA: TGTGCCAGCAGCCAAGCACCGGGACAGCGAAACTACGAGCAGTACTTC
CDR3: CASSQAPGQRNYEQYF

J: TRBJ1-4
length: 15
D: .
size: .
V: TRBV2
DNA: TGTGCCAGCAGTTTGTCTACACGGGAAAATGAAAAACTGTTTTTT
CDR3: CASSLSTRENEKLFF

J: TRBJ1-6
length: 14
D: .
size: once
V: TRBV19
DNA: TGTGCCAGTAGCGACAGTACCTATAATTCACCCCTCCACTTT
CDR3: CASSDSTYNSPLHF

J: TRBJ1-4
length: 14
D: TRBD1
size: .
V: TRBV6-6
DNA: TGTGCCAGCAGTTCCGGACAGGATAATGAAAAACTGTTTTTT
CDR3: CASSSGQDNEKLFF

J: TRBJ1-4
length: 13
D: .
size: once
V: TRBV4-1
DNA: TGCGCCAGCAGCCGAGACGGTAATGAAAAACTGTTTTTT
CDR3: CASSRDGNEKLFF

J: TRBJ1-1
length: 16
D: TRBD1
size: .
V: TRBV11-2
DNA: TGTGCCAGCAGCCCGACATGGACAGGGTCGACGACTGAAGCTTTCTTT
CDR3: CASSPTWTGSTTEAFF

J: TRBJ2-7
length: 17
D: TRBD2
size: .
V: TRBV6-4
DNA: TGTGCCAGCGGCCCCAAAGGGACTAGCGGGGTATCAGGAGAGCAGTACTTC
CDR3: CASGPKGTSGVSGEQYF

J: TRBJ2-1
length: 13
D: .
size: .
V: TRBV11-2
DNA: TGTGCCAGCAGACGAGTGGGCATCAATGAGCAGTTCTTC
CDR3: CASRRVGINEQFF

J: TRBJ1-1
length: 16
D: TRBD1
size: .
V: TRBV5-1
DNA: TGCGCCAGCAGCCTCGGGACAGGGGAGGGGAACACTGAAGCTTTCTTT
CDR3: CASSLGTGEGNTEAFF

J: TRBJ1-3
length: 15
D: .
size: .
V: TRBV5-6
DNA: TGTGCCAGCAGCTTGTCTCCTAGCTCTGGAAACACCATATATTTT
CDR3: CASSLSPSSGNTIYF

J: TRBJ1-2
length: 13
D: .
size: .
V: TRBV5-8
DNA: TGTGCCAGCAGCATTGACAGCTTTTATGGCTACACCTTC
CDR3: CASSIDSFYGYTF

J: TRBJ2-5
length: 15
D: .
size: .
V: TRBV12-5
DNA: TGTGCTAGTGGTTTGGGCGGGGTGGCGAGAGAGACCCAGTACTTC
CDR3: CASGLGGVARETQYF

J: TRBJ2-5
length: 15
D: .
size: .
V: TRBV5-1
DNA: TGCGCCAGCAGCCCAAGGCCCGGGGTCTCGGAGACCCAGTACTTC
CDR3: CASSPRPGVSETQYF

J: TRBJ2-5
length: 15
D: TRBD2
size: .
V: TRBV18
DNA: TGTGCCAGCTCACCCCAGCGGGGGGGCTGGGAGACCCAGTACTTC
CDR3: CASSPQRGGWETQYF

J: TRBJ2-1
length: 13
D: .
size: .
V: TRBV10-3
DNA: TGTGCCACCGAGGGTCGTAACTACAATGAGCAGTTCTTC
CDR3: CATEGRNYNEQFF

J: TRBJ2-3
length: 17
D: .
size: .
V: TRBV21-1
DNA: TGTGCCAGCAGCAAAGAAGTTAGCGGGAGAGGCACAGATACGCAGTATTTT
CDR3: CASSKEVSGRGTDTQYF